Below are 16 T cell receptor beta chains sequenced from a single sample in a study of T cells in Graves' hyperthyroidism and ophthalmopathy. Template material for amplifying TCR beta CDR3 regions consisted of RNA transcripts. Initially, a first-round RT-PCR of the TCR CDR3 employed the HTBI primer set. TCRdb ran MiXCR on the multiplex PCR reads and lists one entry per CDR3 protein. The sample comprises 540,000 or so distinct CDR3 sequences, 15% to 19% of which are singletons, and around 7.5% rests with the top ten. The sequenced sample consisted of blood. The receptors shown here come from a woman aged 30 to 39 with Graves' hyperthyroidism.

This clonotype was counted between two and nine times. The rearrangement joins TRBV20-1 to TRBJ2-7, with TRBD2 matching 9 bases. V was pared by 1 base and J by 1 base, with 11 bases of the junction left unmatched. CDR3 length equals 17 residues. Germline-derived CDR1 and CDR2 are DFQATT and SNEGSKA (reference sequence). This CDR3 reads CSARASRASGDSYEQYF. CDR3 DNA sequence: TGCAGTGCTAGAGCCTCCCGGGCTAGCGGGGATTCCTACGAGCAGTACTTC.

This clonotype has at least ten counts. CDR3 sequence reads: CASSRGGGTEAFF. The CDR3 DNA is TGTGCCAGCTCACGGGGGGGAGGCACTGAAGCTTTCTTT. This rearrangement joins TRBV18 to TRBJ1-1, with D perhaps matching TRBD1 (5 bases). Germline CDR1 and CDR2: KGHSH and LQKENI. There are 13 residues in the CDR3. Trimming took off 4 bases at V and 4 bases at J, with 10 bases between the two ends.

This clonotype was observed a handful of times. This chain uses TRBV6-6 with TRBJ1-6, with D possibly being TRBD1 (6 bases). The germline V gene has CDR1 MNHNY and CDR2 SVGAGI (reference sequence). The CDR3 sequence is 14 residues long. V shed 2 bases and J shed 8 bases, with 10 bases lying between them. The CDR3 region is CASSYLTGDSPLHF. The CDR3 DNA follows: TGTGCCAGCAGTTACCTGACAGGCGATTCACCCCTCCACTTT.

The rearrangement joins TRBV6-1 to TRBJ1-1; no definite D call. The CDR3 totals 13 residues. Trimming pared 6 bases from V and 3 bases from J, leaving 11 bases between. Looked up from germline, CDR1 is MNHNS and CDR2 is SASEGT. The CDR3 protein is CASSPQIDTEAFF. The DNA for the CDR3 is TGTGCCAGCAGCCCTCAGATAGACACTGAAGCTTTCTTT.

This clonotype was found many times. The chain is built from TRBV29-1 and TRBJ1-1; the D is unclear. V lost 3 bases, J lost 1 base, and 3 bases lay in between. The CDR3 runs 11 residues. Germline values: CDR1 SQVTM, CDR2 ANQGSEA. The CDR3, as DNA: TGCAGCGTTGACAGGAACACTGAAGCTTTCTTT. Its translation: CSVDRNTEAFF.

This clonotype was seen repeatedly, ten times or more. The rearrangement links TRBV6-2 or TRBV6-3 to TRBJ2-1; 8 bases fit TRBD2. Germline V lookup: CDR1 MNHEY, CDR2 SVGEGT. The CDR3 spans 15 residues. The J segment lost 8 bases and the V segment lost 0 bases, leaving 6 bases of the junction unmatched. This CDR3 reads CASSYSNSGSYEQFF. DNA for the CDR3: TGTGCCAGCAGTTACTCGAACAGCGGGAGCTATGAGCAGTTCTTC.

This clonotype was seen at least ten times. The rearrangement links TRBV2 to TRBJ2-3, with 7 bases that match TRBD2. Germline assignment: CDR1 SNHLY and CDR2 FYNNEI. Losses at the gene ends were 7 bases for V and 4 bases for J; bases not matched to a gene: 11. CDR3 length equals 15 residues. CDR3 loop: CASTLSGLSADTQYF. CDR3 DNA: TGTGCCAGCACCCTGTCGGGACTAAGCGCAGATACGCAGTATTTT.

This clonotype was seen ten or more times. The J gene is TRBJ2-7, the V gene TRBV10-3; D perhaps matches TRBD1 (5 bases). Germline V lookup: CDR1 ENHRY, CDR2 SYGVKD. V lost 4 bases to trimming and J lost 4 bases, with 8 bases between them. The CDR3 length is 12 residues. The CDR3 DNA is TGTGCCATCAGTGTGACAGCGTACGAGCAGTACTTC. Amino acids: CAISVTAYEQYF.

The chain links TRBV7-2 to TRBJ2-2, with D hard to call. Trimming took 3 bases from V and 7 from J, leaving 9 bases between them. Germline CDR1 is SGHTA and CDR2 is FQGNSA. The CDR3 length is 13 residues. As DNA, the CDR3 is TGTGCCAGCAGCTTCGCGGACGGCGGGGAGCTGTTTTTT. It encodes CASSFADGGELFF.

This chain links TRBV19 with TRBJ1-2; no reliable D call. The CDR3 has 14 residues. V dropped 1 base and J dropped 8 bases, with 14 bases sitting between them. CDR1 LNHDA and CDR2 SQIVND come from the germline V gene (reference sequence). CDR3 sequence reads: CASSIGRRMGGYTF. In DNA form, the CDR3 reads TGTGCCAGTAGTATAGGGAGGCGGATGGGAGGCTACACCTTC.

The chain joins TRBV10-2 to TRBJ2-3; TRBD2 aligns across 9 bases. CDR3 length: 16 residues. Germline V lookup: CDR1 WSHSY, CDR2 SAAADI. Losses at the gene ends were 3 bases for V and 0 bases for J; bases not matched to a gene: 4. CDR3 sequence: CASSELAGTSTDTQYF. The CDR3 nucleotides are TGCGCCAGCAGTGAACTAGCGGGCACTAGCACAGATACGCAGTATTTT.

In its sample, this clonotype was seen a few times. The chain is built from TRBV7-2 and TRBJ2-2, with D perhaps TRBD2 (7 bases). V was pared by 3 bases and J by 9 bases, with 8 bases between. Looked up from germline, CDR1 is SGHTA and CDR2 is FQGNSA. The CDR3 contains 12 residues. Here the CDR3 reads CASSLGGRELFF. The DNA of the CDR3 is TGTGCCAGCAGCTTGGGGGGGCGGGAGCTGTTTTTT.

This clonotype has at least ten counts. The CDR3 here is CASSQFGYGYTF. The CDR3 region has the DNA TGTGCCAGCAGCCAGTTCGGCTATGGCTACACCTTC. The chain recombines TRBV3-1 with TRBJ1-2; D gene uncertain. The CDR3 is 12 residues long. Germline V lookup: CDR1 LGHDT, CDR2 YNNKEL (reference sequence). Trimming pared 3 bases from V and 4 bases from J, leaving 6 bases between.

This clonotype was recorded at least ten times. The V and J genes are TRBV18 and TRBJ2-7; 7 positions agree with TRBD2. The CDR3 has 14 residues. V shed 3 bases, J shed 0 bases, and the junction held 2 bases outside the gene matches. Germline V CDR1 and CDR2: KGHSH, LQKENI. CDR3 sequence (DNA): TGTGCCAGCTCACCGACTAGCAGCTCCTACGAGCAGTACTTC. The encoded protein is CASSPTSSSYEQYF. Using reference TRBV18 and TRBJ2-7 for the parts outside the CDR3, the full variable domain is NAGVMQNPRHLVRRRGQEARLRCSPMKGHSHVYWYRQLPEEGLKFMVYLQKENIIDESGMPKERFSAEFPKEGPSILRIQQVVRGDSAAYFCASSPTSSSYEQYFGPGTRLTVT.

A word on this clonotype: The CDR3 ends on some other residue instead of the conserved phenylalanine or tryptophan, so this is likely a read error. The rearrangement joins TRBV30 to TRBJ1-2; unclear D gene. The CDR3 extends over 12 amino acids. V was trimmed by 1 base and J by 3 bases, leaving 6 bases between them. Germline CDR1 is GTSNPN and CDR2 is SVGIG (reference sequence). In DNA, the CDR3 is TGTGCCTGGAGTGACCAGGACTATGGCTACACCCTC. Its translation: CAWSDQDYGYTL.

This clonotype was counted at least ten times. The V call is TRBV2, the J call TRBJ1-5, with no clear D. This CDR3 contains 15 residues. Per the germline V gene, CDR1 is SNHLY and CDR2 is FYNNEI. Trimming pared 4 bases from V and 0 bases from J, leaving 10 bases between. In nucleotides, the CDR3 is TGTGCCAGCAGTGTAGGTAGGGATAGCAATCAGCCCCAGCATTTT. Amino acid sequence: CASSVGRDSNQPQHF.